The source of this TCR beta chain is a study of shared clonotypes between healthy human individuals. Study-level points and caveats: Naive subsets generally exceeded memory subsets in estimated richness. The study sampled only blood, and tissue repertoires likely differ. Naive CD4 clonotype sharing across several donors was roughly 5%.

Method: immunoSEQ multiplex PCR; TCRdb's copy keeps in-frame clones and lacks some. Altogether roughly 2 million clones are present, just under 95% being singletons, with the ten largest covering roughly 1%. A word on this clone: Its antigen is currently unknown. The sample contains more than one DNA sequence encoding this CDR3.

Naive CD8 cells, CD45RO-negative and positively selected for CCR7, excluded terminally differentiated effector memory CD45RA+ cells. This receptor was obtained from a young man in good health. The sequencing sample was made of naive CD8+ T cells sorted from blood.

CDR3 DNA sequence: TGTGCCAGCAGCCCCGGACCCAACACCGGGGAGCTGTTTTTT. As protein: CASSPGPNTGELFF. The rearrangement uses TRBV11-2 and TRBJ2-2; D remains unclear. This CDR3 is built from 14 residues. CDR1 SGHAT and CDR2 FQNNGV come from the germline V gene. V lost 5 bases, J lost 2 bases, and 9 bases lay in between.